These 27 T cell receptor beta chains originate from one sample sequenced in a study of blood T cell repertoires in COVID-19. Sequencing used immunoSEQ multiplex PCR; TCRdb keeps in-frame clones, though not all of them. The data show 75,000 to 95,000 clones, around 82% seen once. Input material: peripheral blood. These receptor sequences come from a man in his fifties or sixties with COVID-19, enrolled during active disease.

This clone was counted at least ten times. The CDR3 DNA reads TGCGCCAGCAGTGAGATATCCTACGTCACAGATACGCAGTATTTT. Amino acid sequence: CASSEISYVTDTQYF. The chain has TRBV10-2 and TRBJ2-3; D remains unclear. The germline gives CDR1 WSHSY, CDR2 SAAADI. The length of the CDR3 is 15 residues. Trimming removed 2 bases at V and 2 bases at J, with 11 bases between.

The CDR3 reads CASSGDRGGQPQHF. Written as DNA, the CDR3 is TGTGCCAGCAGCGGCGACAGGGGAGGTCAGCCCCAGCATTTT. The gene calls are TRBV7-2 and TRBJ1-5; 8 nucleotides line up with TRBD1. V gave up 5 bases and J gave up 6 bases; unmatched junction bases: 6. Germline CDR1 reads SGHTA; CDR2 reads FQGNSA. The CDR3 runs to 14 residues. Complete variable domain (other parts from reference TRBV7-2 and TRBJ1-5): GAGVSQSPSNKVTEKGKDVELRCDPISGHTALYWYRQSLGQGLEFLIYFQGNSAPDKSGLPSDRFSAERTGGSVSTLTIQRTQQEDSAVYLCASSGDRGGQPQHFGDGTRLSIL.

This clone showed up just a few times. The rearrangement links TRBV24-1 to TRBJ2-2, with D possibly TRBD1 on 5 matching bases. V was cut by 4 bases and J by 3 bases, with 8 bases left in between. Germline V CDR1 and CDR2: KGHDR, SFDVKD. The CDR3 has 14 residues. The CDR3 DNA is TGTGCCACCAGTGACGTCAGGGACACCGGGGAGCTGTTTTTT. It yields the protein CATSDVRDTGELFF.

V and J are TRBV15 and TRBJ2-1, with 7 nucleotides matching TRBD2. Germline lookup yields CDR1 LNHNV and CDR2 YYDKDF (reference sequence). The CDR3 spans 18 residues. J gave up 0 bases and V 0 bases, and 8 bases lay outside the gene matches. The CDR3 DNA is TGTGCCACCAGCAGAGATCAAGTTAGCGGGTCCTCCTACAATGAGCAGTTCTTC. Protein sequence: CATSRDQVSGSSYNEQFF. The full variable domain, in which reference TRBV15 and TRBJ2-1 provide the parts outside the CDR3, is DAMVIQNPRYQVTQFGKPVTLSCSQTLNHNVMYWYQQKSSQAPKLLFHYYDKDFNNEADTPDNFQSRRPNTSFCFLDIRSPGLGDTAMYLCATSRDQVSGSSYNEQFFGPGTRLTVL.

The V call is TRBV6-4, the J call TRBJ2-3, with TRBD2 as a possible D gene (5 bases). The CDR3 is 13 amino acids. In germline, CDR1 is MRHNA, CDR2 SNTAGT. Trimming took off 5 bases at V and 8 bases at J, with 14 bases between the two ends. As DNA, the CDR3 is TGTGCCAGCAGTCGGAGAGAGAGCGGTACGCAGTATTTT. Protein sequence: CASSRRESGTQYF.

DNA of the CDR3: TGTGCCAGCAGCCAAGGGACTAGCGGGACCGGGGAGCTGTTTTTT. Translated, it gives CASSQGTSGTGELFF. V is TRBV3-1 (or the pseudogene TRBV3-2) and J is TRBJ2-2; 11 bases agree with TRBD2. V lost 1 base and J lost 5; bases outside the gene matches: 0. The CDR3 runs to 15 residues. Germline loops: CDR1 LGHDT, CDR2 YNNKEL (reference sequence).

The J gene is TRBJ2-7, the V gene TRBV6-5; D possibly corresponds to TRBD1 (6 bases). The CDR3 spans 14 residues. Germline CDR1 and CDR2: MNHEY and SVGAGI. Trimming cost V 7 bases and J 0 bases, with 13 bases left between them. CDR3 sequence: CASNPDRSSYEQYF. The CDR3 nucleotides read TGTGCCAGCAACCCAGACAGGAGCTCCTACGAGCAGTACTTC.

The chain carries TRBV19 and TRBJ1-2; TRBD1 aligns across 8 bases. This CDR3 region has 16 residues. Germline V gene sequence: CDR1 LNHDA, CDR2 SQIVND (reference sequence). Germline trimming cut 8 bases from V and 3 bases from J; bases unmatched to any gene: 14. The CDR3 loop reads CASGGQAATNYYGYTF. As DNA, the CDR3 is TGTGCCAGTGGGGGACAGGCGGCGACGAACTACTATGGCTACACCTTC. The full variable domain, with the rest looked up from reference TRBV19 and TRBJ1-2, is DGGITQSPKYLFRKEGQNVTLSCEQNLNHDAMYWYRQDPGQGLRLIYYSQIVNDFQKGDIAEGYSVSREKKESFPLTVTSAQKNPTAFYLCASGGQAATNYYGYTFGSGTRLTVV.

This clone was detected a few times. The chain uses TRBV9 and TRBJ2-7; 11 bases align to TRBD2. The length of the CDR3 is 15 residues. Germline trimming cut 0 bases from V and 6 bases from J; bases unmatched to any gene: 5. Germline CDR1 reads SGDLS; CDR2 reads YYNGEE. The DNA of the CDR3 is TGTGCCAGCAGCGTAGGAACTAGCGGGAGAACCGAGCAGTACTTC. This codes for CASSVGTSGRTEQYF.

This CDR3 is CASRQPGLANNEQFF. The CDR3 DNA follows: TGTGCCAGCAGACAACCGGGACTAGCGAATAATGAGCAGTTCTTC. The chain employs TRBV6-5 and TRBJ2-1; TRBD2 agrees at 10 bases. V dropped 6 bases and J dropped 7; count of bases not matched to a gene: 9. Germline values: CDR1 MNHEY, CDR2 SVGAGI. This CDR3 has 15 residues.

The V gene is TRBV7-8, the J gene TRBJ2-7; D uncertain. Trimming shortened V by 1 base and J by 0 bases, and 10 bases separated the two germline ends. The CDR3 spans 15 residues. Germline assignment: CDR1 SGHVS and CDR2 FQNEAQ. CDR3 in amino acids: CASSLVEQNSYEQYF. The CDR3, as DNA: TGTGCCAGCAGCTTAGTGGAACAGAACTCCTACGAGCAGTACTTC.

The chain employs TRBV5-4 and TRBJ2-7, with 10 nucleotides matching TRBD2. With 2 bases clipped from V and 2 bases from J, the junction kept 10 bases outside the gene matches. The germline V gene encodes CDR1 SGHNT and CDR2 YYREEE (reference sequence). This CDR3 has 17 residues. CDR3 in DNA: TGTGCCAGCAGCTTCTCCACCGGGACTAGCGCCACCTACGAGCAGTACTTC. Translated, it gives CASSFSTGTSATYEQYF.

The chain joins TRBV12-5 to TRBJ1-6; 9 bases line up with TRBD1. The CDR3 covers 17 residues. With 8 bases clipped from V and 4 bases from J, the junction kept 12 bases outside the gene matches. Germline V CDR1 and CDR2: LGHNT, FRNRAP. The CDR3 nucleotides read TGTGCTAGTCCGCGCCGGGGACAGGGAGGGTATAATTCACCCCTCCACTTT. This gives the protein CASPRRGQGGYNSPLHF.

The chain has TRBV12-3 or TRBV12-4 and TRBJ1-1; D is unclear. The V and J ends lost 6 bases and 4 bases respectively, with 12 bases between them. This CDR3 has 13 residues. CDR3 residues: CASSSGPSTEAFF. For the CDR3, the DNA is TGTGCCAGCAGCAGCGGTCCAAGCACTGAAGCTTTCTTT.

The CDR3, as DNA: TGTGCCAGCAGTTGGACAGGGTCCGATACGCAGTATTTT. It encodes CASSWTGSDTQYF. The rearrangement links TRBV6-2 or TRBV6-3 to TRBJ2-3; TRBD1 agrees at 8 bases. The junction had 3 bases not matched to a gene; V was cut back by 4 bases and J by 6 bases. This CDR3 has 13 residues. Germline CDR1 MNHEY, CDR2 SVGEGT.

CDR3 sequence (DNA): TGTGCCAGCAGCGTAGAGGGGCTTGGGACCGGGGAGCTGTTTTTT. The encoded protein is CASSVEGLGTGELFF. The genes are TRBV9 and TRBJ2-2, with D possibly matching TRBD1 (5 bases). This CDR3 comprises 15 residues. V lost 0 bases, J lost 5 bases, and 11 bases lay in between. Per germline, CDR1 SGDLS and CDR2 YYNGEE.

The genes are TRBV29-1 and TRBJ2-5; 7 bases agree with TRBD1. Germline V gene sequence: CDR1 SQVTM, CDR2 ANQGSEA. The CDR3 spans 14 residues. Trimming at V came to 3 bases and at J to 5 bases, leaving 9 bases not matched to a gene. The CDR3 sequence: CSVDSDRASETQYF. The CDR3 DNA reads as TGCAGCGTTGATTCCGACAGGGCTTCGGAGACCCAGTACTTC.

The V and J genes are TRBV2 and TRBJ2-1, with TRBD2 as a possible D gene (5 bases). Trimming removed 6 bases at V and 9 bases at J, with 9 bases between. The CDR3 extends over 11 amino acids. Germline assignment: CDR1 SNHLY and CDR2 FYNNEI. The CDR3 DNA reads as TGTGCCAGCAGGGCCGGGATTGAGCAGTTCTTC. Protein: CASRAGIEQFF.

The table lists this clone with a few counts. CDR3 sequence reads: CASSVGDRDHEQYF. Written as DNA, the CDR3 is TGTGCCAGCAGCGTCGGGGACAGGGATCACGAGCAGTACTTC. This chain links TRBV9 with TRBJ2-7; 9 bases fit TRBD1. J lost 5 bases, V lost 2 bases, and 5 bases had no gene match. The germline CDR1 and CDR2 sequences are SGDLS and YYNGEE. CDR3 length: 14 residues. Together with reference TRBV9 and TRBJ2-7, the CDR3 gives the full variable domain: DSGVTQTPKHLITATGQRVTLRCSPRSGDLSVYWYQQSLDQGLQFLIQYYNGEERAKGNILERFSAQQFPDLHSELNLSSLELGDSALYFCASSVGDRDHEQYFGPGTRLTVT.

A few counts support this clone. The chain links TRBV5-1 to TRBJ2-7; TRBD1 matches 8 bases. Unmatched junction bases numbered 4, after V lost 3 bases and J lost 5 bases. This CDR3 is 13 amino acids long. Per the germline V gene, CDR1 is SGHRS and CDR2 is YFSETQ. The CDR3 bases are TGCGCCAGCAGCTATGGACAGGGAGACGAGCAGTACTTC. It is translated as CASSYGQGDEQYF.

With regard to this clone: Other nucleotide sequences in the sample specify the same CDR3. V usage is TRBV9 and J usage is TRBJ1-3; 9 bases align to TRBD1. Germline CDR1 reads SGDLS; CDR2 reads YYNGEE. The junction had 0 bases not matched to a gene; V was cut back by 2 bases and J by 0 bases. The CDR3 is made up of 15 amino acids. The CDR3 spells CASSVGQGSGNTIYF. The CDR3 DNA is TGTGCCAGCAGCGTGGGACAGGGCTCTGGAAACACCATATATTTT.

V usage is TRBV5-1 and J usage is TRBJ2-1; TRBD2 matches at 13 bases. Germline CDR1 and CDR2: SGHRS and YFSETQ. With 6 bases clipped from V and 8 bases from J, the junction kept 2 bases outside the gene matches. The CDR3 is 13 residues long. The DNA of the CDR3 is TGCGCCAGCACCACTAGCGGGAGGGATGAGCAGTTCTTC. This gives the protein CASTTSGRDEQFF.

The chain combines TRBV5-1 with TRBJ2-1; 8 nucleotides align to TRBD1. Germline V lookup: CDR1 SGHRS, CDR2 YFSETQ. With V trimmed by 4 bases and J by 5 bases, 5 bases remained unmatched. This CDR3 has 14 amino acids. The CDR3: CASSRGQANNEQFF. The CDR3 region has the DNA TGCGCCAGCAGCCGGGGACAGGCCAACAATGAGCAGTTCTTC.

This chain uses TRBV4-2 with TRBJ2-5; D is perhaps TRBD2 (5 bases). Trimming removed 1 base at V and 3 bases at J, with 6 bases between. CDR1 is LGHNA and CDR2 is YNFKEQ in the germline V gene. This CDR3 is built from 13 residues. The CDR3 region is CASSQVGEETQYF. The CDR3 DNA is TGTGCCAGCAGCCAAGTCGGGGAAGAGACCCAGTACTTC.

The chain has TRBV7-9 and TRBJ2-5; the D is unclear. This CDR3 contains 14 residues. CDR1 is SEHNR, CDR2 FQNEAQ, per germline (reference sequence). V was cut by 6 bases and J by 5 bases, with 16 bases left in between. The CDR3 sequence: CASSLRGVWETQYF. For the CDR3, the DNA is TGTGCCAGCAGTCTTCGAGGCGTCTGGGAGACCCAGTACTTC.

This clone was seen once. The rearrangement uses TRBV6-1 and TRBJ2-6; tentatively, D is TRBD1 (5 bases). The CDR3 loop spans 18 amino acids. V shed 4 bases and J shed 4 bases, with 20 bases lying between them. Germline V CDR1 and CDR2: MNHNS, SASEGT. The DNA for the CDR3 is TGTGCCAGCAGTGTCGAAGACAGAGCCTCAGGCGGGGCCAACGTCCTGACTTTC. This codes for CASSVEDRASGGANVLTF.

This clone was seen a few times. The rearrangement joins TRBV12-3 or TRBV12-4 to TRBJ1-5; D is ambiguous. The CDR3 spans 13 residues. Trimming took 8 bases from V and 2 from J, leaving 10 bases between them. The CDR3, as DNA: TGTGCCAGCGTCGGGGATGGCAATCAGCCCCAGCATTTT. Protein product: CASVGDGNQPQHF.